The clone carrying this T cell receptor (beta chain) was counted only a few times. One entry per CDR3 protein results from TCRdb running MiXCR on the 5' RACE reads. This sample yields 8,000 to 8,500 distinct CDR3 sequences, of which around 67% are seen a single time; about 4.5% belongs to the top ten. The clonotype originates from a female donor with breast cancer. Sequencing was carried out using tumor-infiltrating naive CD4+ T cells sorted from the breast tumor. The sample's subset: naive CD4+ T cells, CD4+CD45RA+CD25-.

CDR3 sequence: CASSKLAGVGPEAFF. The CDR3 DNA is TGTGCCAGCAGCAAATTGGCAGGGGTCGGTCCTGAAGCTTTCTTT. The J gene is TRBJ1-1, the V gene TRBV7-8, with TRBD1 as a possible D gene (6 bases). V was shortened by 5 bases and J by 6 bases, with 19 bases between the two germline ends. Germline V gene lookup returns CDR1 SGHVS and CDR2 FQNEAQ. This CDR3 is 15 amino acids long.